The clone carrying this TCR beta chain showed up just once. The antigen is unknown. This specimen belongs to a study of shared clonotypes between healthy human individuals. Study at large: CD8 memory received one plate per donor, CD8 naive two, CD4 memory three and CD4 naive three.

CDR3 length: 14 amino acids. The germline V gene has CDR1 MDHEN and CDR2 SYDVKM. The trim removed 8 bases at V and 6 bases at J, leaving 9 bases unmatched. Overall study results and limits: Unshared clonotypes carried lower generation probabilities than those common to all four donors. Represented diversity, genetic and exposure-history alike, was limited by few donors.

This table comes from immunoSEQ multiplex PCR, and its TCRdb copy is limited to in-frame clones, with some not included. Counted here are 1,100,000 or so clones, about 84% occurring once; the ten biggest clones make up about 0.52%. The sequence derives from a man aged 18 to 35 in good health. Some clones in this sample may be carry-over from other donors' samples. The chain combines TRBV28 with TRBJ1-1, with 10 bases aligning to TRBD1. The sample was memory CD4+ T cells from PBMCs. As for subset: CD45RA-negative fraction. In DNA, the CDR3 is TGTGCCAGCGGAAGACAGGGGGCTTTTTCTGAAGCTTTCTTT. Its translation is CASGRQGAFSEAFF.